This T cell receptor (beta chain) emerged from a study of OX40 agonist ivuxolimab in advanced cancers. This clone has only a few counts. Germline values: CDR1 MNHEY, CDR2 SVGAGI. The CDR3 totals 16 residues. Trimming took off 2 bases at V and 3 bases at J, with 16 bases between the two ends. Some clones are missing from TCRdb's copy, which holds only in-frame ones; the method was immunoSEQ multiplex PCR. The repertoire consists of some 44,000 clones, with approximately 80% occurring once and the leading ten covering about 5.5%. This sample comprised CD4+ or CD8+ T cells sorted from blood, obtained in a trial of the OX40 agonist ivuxolimab. This TCR derives from an adult with an advanced solid tumor such as melanoma, head and neck, liver or kidney cancer. The rearrangement joins TRBV6-5 to TRBJ2-5; D is perhaps TRBD2 (6 bases). This CDR3 reads CASSYTSGRGKETQYF. The CDR3 nucleotides are TGTGCCAGCAGTTACACCTCGGGGCGGGGAAAAGAGACCCAGTACTTC.